This passage covers 31 T cell receptor beta chains from one sample sequenced in a study of T cells in Graves' hyperthyroidism and ophthalmopathy (dated by TCRdb to about 2019). The library was obtained by multiplex PCR. The run used an Illumina HiSeq 2000. The TCR beta CDR3 regions were amplified from the RNA transcripts. For the first round of RT-PCR on the TCR CDR3, the HTBI primer set was used together with the Qiagen OneStep RT-PCR kit. The public reads were run again by TCRdb, first through fastp at Q25 and then through MiXCR, and only productive beta chains were kept. Each CDR3 protein appears once, grouped with its most common genes and DNA. For this sample there are roughly 600,000 distinct CDR3 sequences; roughly 15% appear just once. The ten largest make up approximately 12% of the sample. Sequenced sample: blood. These receptors came from a woman aged 50 to 60 with Graves' ophthalmopathy.

This clonotype was counted at least ten times. V is TRBV12-3 or TRBV12-4 and J is TRBJ2-1, with D tentatively TRBD1 or TRBD2 (5 bases each). The CDR3 is 15 residues long. Trimming took off 6 bases at V and 7 bases at J, with 19 bases between the two ends. This CDR3 reads CASSYAGTPWNEQFF. The CDR3 bases are TGTGCCAGCAGCTACGCCGGGACCCCCTGGAATGAGCAGTTCTTC.

This clonotype was detected only a few times. V and J are TRBV20-1 and TRBJ2-3, with 7 bases lining up with TRBD2. This CDR3 is built from 15 residues. The J segment lost 0 bases and the V segment lost 5 bases, leaving 8 bases of the junction unmatched. Germline V gene data show CDR1 as DFQATT and CDR2 as SNEGSKA (reference sequence). CDR3 amino acids: CSAGIDGRSTDTQYF. The CDR3 DNA is TGCAGTGCTGGGATAGACGGGAGGAGCACAGATACGCAGTATTTT.

This clonotype was detected ten times or more. The chain is built from TRBV7-2 and TRBJ1-1, with no clear D. The CDR3 totals 14 residues. V was cut by 4 bases and J by 1 base, with 10 bases left in between. Germline-derived CDR1 and CDR2 are SGHTA and FQGNSA. CDR3 sequence: CASSYSKENTEAFF. In DNA form, the CDR3 reads TGTGCCAGCAGCTATTCTAAGGAGAACACTGAAGCTTTCTTT.

This clonotype was recorded at least ten times. The CDR3 region is CASSRREPNEKLFF. The DNA of the CDR3 is TGTGCCAGCAGTAGGAGGGAACCCAATGAAAAACTGTTTTTT. The chain combines TRBV6-1 with TRBJ1-4, with D unclear. The CDR3 has 14 residues. V lost 5 bases and J lost 5, with 12 bases in between. Per germline, CDR1 MNHNS and CDR2 SASEGT.

This clonotype was observed once. Being one base from a much bigger clone, this may be a read error. The chain recombines TRBV28 with TRBJ2-1, with 7 bases identical to TRBD1. Germline-derived CDR1 and CDR2 are MDHEN and SYDVKM. V was pared by 2 bases and J by 0 bases, with 4 bases of the junction left unmatched. There are 16 residues in the CDR3. This CDR3 is CASSLIPGGSYNEQFF. CDR3 nucleotides: TGTGCCAGCAGTTTAATCCCAGGGGGCTCCTACAATGAGCAGTTCTTC.

This clonotype was counted ten times or more. The chain uses TRBV30 and TRBJ2-1; D is unresolved. V was pared by 0 bases and J by 9 bases, with 3 bases between. CDR3 length: 10 amino acids. CDR1 and CDR2 from the germline V gene are GTSNPN and SVGIG (reference sequence). CDR3: CAWSVLEQFF. The CDR3 DNA sequence: TGTGCCTGGAGTGTACTTGAGCAGTTCTTC. Full variable domain (outside the CDR3, taken from reference TRBV30 and TRBJ2-1): SQTIHQWPATLVQPVGSPLSLECTVEGTSNPNLYWYRQAAGRGLQLLFYSVGIGQISSEVPQNLSASRPQDRQFILSSKKLLLSDSGFYLCAWSVLEQFFGPGTRLTVL.

In its sample, this clonotype was seen a few times. This chain connects TRBV5-1 to TRBJ1-2; D is unclear. Germline values: CDR1 SGHRS, CDR2 YFSETQ. V was pared by 0 bases and J by 6 bases, with 12 bases between. CDR3 size: 14 residues. The CDR3: CASSLENNKDGYTF. For the CDR3, the DNA is TGCGCCAGCAGCTTGGAGAATAACAAGGATGGCTACACCTTC.

This clonotype was recorded many times. The chain combines TRBV5-1 with TRBJ1-1; 7 nucleotides agree with TRBD1. V was pared by 2 bases and J by 8 bases, with 6 bases of the junction left unmatched. The germline V gene has CDR1 SGHRS and CDR2 YFSETQ. The CDR3 has 13 residues. CDR3 sequence (DNA): TGCGCCAGCAGCTTACGGGACAGAGACGAAGCTTTCTTT. Translated: CASSLRDRDEAFF.

This clonotype was counted many times. V gene TRBV27 combines with J gene TRBJ1-2; TRBD1 is a possible D gene (6 bases). The CDR3 spans 15 residues. Per germline, CDR1 MNHEY and CDR2 SMNVEV (reference sequence). Trimming shortened V by 5 bases and J by 4 bases, and 17 bases separated the two germline ends. The CDR3 loop is CASSDRSGHTYGYTF. CDR3 in DNA: TGTGCCAGCAGTGATCGTTCGGGACACACCTATGGCTACACCTTC.

The chain employs TRBV4-3 and TRBJ1-1; D is unresolved. This CDR3 spans 14 amino acids. Germline CDR1 is LGHNA and CDR2 is YSLEER. The ends were cut back, 3 bases at V and 7 bases at J, with 15 bases in the middle. Written as DNA, the CDR3 is TGCGCCAGCAGCCAGCGGGTAGGGCCAGATGAAGCTTTCTTT. It is translated as CASSQRVGPDEAFF.

This clonotype was observed at least ten times. The chain joins TRBV20-1 to TRBJ2-4; 7 bases agree with TRBD1. The CDR3 spans 13 residues. The V and J ends lost 6 bases and 6 bases, in that order; junction bases with no gene match: 8. Germline CDR1 is DFQATT and CDR2 is SNEGSKA (reference sequence). Here the CDR3 reads CSAEWQGVNIQYF. The CDR3 nucleotides read TGCAGTGCGGAGTGGCAGGGGGTAAACATTCAGTACTTC.

The chain uses TRBV12-3 or TRBV12-4 and TRBJ2-1, with D possibly being TRBD2 (6 bases). Trimming took off 4 bases at V and 8 bases at J, with 12 bases between the two ends. The CDR3 spans 13 residues. The CDR3 here is CASSSLTGDEQFF. In DNA, the CDR3 is TGTGCCAGCAGTTCCCTAACGGGGGATGAGCAGTTCTTC.

The chain is built from TRBV20-1 and TRBJ1-5; 9 nucleotides match TRBD1. This CDR3 has 13 amino acids. The V gene end was trimmed by 6 bases and the J gene end by 4 bases; junction bases not matched to a gene: 4. Germline V gene sequence: CDR1 DFQATT, CDR2 SNEGSKA (reference sequence). The CDR3 protein is CSATGTGNQPQHF. CDR3 nucleotides: TGCAGTGCCACCGGGACAGGGAATCAGCCCCAGCATTTT.

In its sample, this clonotype was seen many times. The chain couples TRBV12-3 or TRBV12-4 to TRBJ1-2, with TRBD1 identical over 8 bases. This CDR3 is 14 amino acids long. Trimming cost V 6 bases and J 4 bases; bases outside gene matches: 7. Written as DNA, the CDR3 is TGTGCCAGCAGAGCGACAGGGGAGGCCTATGGCTACACCTTC. It translates to CASRATGEAYGYTF.

This chain connects TRBV2 to TRBJ2-1; no firm D call. The CDR3 extends over 15 amino acids. Trimming cost V 2 bases and J 0 bases, with 8 bases left between them. CDR1 SNHLY and CDR2 FYNNEI come from the germline V gene. As DNA, the CDR3 is TGTGCCAGCAGTGAAACGCTCAGCTCCTACAATGAGCAGTTCTTC. Translated: CASSETLSSYNEQFF.

At least ten counts were recorded for this clonotype. The CDR3 sequence is CSASTIGTTYEQYF. The CDR3 DNA reads TGCAGTGCTAGCACCATCGGGACGACCTACGAGCAGTACTTC. J is TRBJ2-7 and V is TRBV20-1; D might be TRBD1 or TRBD2, each matching 5 bases. V lost 3 bases and J 2 bases, leaving 14 bases between the germline ends. The CDR3 runs to 14 residues. From germline, CDR1 is DFQATT and CDR2 SNEGSKA (reference sequence).

This clonotype was seen repeatedly, ten times or more. The chain has TRBV15 and TRBJ2-3; unclear D gene. Germline CDR1 reads LNHNV; CDR2 reads YYDKDF (reference sequence). The CDR3 consists of 16 residues. V lost 1 base to trimming and J lost 0 bases, with 11 bases between them. The CDR3 nucleotides are TGTGCCACCAGCAGAGGAGGAGAGTATAGCACAGATACGCAGTATTTT. Amino acids: CATSRGGEYSTDTQYF.

This clonotype was seen many times. This chain joins TRBV18 and TRBJ2-5; D unclear. The V end lost 4 bases, the J end lost 2 bases, and 14 bases lay between the germline ends. Germline loops: CDR1 KGHSH, CDR2 LQKENI. The CDR3 runs 15 residues. In DNA, the CDR3 is TGTGCCAGCTCACGAACCCTAGGCGGACAAGAGACCCAGTACTTC. It encodes CASSRTLGGQETQYF.

This clonotype was recorded many times. The V and J genes are TRBV28 and TRBJ1-1; tentatively, D is TRBD1 (5 bases). V lost 8 bases, J lost 5 bases, and 18 bases lay in between. In germline, CDR1 is MDHEN, CDR2 SYDVKM. The CDR3 spans 14 residues. CDR3 in amino acids: CASALADGGTEAFF. In nucleotides, the CDR3 is TGTGCCAGCGCGCTTGCTGATGGGGGAACTGAAGCTTTCTTT.

This clonotype turned up a few times. The chain combines TRBV7-2 with TRBJ1-4; 7 bases are a match to TRBD1. The junction had 8 bases not matched to a gene; V was cut back by 5 bases and J by 8 bases. Germline CDR1 and CDR2: SGHTA and FQGNSA. This CDR3 has 14 residues. The DNA of the CDR3 is TGTGCCAGCAGCCCAAGGGACAGCCGAGAAAAACTGTTTTTT. It specifies CASSPRDSREKLFF.

CDR3 sequence: CASSQEPPHEQFF. The CDR3 DNA reads as TGTGCCAGCAGCCAGGAACCACCGCATGAGCAGTTCTTC. This chain links TRBV14 with TRBJ2-1, with D hard to call. Germline lookup yields CDR1 SGHDN and CDR2 FVKESK. There are 13 residues in the CDR3. With 3 bases removed from V and 8 bases from J, the gap between germline ends came to 11 bases.

The V gene is TRBV4-2, the J gene TRBJ2-3; D gene uncertain. The CDR3 totals 16 residues. The V and J ends lost 0 bases and 6 bases respectively, with 16 bases between them. CDR1 is LGHNA, CDR2 YNFKEQ, per germline. CDR3 loop: CASSQDGARGYDTQYF. Written as DNA, the CDR3 is TGTGCCAGCAGCCAAGATGGAGCTAGAGGATACGATACGCAGTATTTT.

This clonotype was observed at least ten times. This rearrangement joins TRBV20-1 to TRBJ2-7, with 13 bases identical to TRBD2. The CDR3 is made up of 15 amino acids. Germline V gene data show CDR1 as DFQATT and CDR2 as SNEGSKA (reference sequence). V dropped 1 base and J dropped 6; count of bases not matched to a gene: 6. The CDR3 DNA follows: TGCAGTGCTAGAGGCCTACGACTAGCGGGAGGCGAGCAGTACTTC. Translating gives CSARGLRLAGGEQYF.

A single count supports this clonotype. This chain connects TRBV19 to TRBJ2-1; D gene uncertain. This CDR3 is 14 amino acids long. With 6 bases removed from V and 12 bases from J, the gap between germline ends came to 21 bases. Germline CDR1 is LNHDA and CDR2 is SQIVND (reference sequence). This CDR3 is CASRAWNSPPVQFF. DNA of the CDR3: TGTGCCAGTAGGGCATGGAACTCCCCCCCGGTGCAGTTCTTC.

This clonotype was observed at least ten times. V gene TRBV28 combines with J gene TRBJ2-7, with TRBD2 matching over 11 bases. V shed 5 bases and J 3 bases; nucleotides not matched to a gene: 3. The V gene's germline CDR1 is MDHEN and CDR2 SYDVKM. The CDR3 is made up of 14 amino acids. The CDR3 region has the DNA TGTGCCAGCAGTCGACTAGCGGGGATCTACGAGCAGTACTTC. The encoded protein is CASSRLAGIYEQYF.

CDR3 sequence: CASSHRDRAYGYTF. CDR3 in DNA: TGTGCCAGCAGCCACCGGGACAGGGCCTATGGCTACACCTTC. The J gene is TRBJ1-2, the V gene TRBV27, with TRBD1 matching over 9 bases. With 6 bases clipped from V and 4 bases from J, the junction kept 6 bases outside the gene matches. CDR3 length: 14 amino acids. Germline-derived CDR1 and CDR2 are MNHEY and SMNVEV (reference sequence).

The chain carries TRBV29-1 and TRBJ2-1; 9 positions match TRBD2. Germline loops: CDR1 SQVTM, CDR2 ANQGSEA. V trimming: 3 bases; J trimming: 7 bases; junction bases outside the gene matches: 7. The CDR3 sequence is 14 residues long. The chain's CDR3 is CSVDTWREGNEQFF. In DNA form, the CDR3 reads TGCAGCGTTGATACGTGGCGGGAGGGTAATGAGCAGTTCTTC.

This clonotype was seen many times. The chain carries TRBV12-3 or TRBV12-4 and TRBJ2-2; 12 nucleotides align to TRBD2. The V and J ends lost 5 bases and 6 bases, in that order; junction bases with no gene match: 1. The CDR3 runs to 14 residues. The CDR3 spells CASSRLAGAGELFF. The CDR3 DNA sequence: TGTGCCAGCAGTAGACTAGCGGGAGCCGGGGAGCTGTTTTTT.

This clonotype appeared many times. J is TRBJ2-7 and V is TRBV20-1; 10 bases align to TRBD2. CDR1 is DFQATT and CDR2 is SNEGSKA in the germline V gene (reference sequence). The ends lost 3 bases at V and 7 bases at J; junction bases unmatched: 15. This CDR3 comprises 16 residues. The CDR3 nucleotides read TGCAGTGCTAGGAAGAGAGAGTCTAGCGGGAGTCATGAGCAGTACTTC. Encoded protein: CSARKRESSGSHEQYF.

The table lists this clonotype with a few counts. The rearrangement joins TRBV28 to TRBJ2-7; TRBD2 is a possible D gene (6 bases). Trimming pared 5 bases from V and 1 base from J, leaving 15 bases between. Germline V gene lookup returns CDR1 MDHEN and CDR2 SYDVKM. This CDR3 region has 15 residues. This chain's CDR3 is CASSKTRSFSYEQYF. The CDR3 region has the DNA TGTGCCAGCAGTAAGACTAGGAGTTTTTCCTACGAGCAGTACTTC. The whole variable domain, filled in from reference TRBV28 and TRBJ2-7, reads DVKVTQSSRYLVKRTGEKVFLECVQDMDHENMFWYRQDPGLGLRLIYFSYDVKMKEKGDIPEGYSVSREKKERFSLILESASTNQTSMYLCASSKTRSFSYEQYFGPGTRLTVT.

At least ten counts were recorded for this clonotype. This chain uses TRBV30 with TRBJ2-1, with 7 bases aligning to TRBD2. The germline V gene has CDR1 GTSNPN and CDR2 SVGIG (reference sequence). J gave up 2 bases and V 3 bases, and 10 bases lay outside the gene matches. The CDR3 extends over 16 amino acids. Written as DNA, the CDR3 is TGTGCCTGGAGAAGGGCTAGCGGAGCCACCTACAATGAGCAGTTCTTC. It specifies CAWRRASGATYNEQFF.